These 21 T cell receptor beta chains were sequenced from one sample in a study of neoadjuvant nivolumab and ipilimumab in lung cancer. Sequenced by immunoSEQ multiplex PCR; TCRdb stores in-frame clones only, minus some. In the table there are about 3,300 clones, approximately 90% of which are singletons. Source: tumor tissue, taken after neoadjuvant nivolumab, alone or with ipilimumab, at or shortly before surgery. All receptors come from an adult with non-small cell lung cancer.

The chain is built from TRBV11-2 and TRBJ2-7; D gene ambiguous. Germline CDR1 is SGHAT and CDR2 is FQNNGV. V lost 3 bases and J 2 bases, leaving 11 bases between the germline ends. The CDR3 runs to 14 residues. The CDR3 region has the DNA TGTGCCAGCAGCTTGATCGACACCACCTACGAGCAGTACTTC. Protein: CASSLIDTTYEQYF.

The V and J genes are TRBV7-2 and TRBJ2-7; 7 positions agree with TRBD2. V lost 5 bases and J lost 3; bases outside the gene matches: 10. The CDR3 runs 15 residues. Looked up from germline, CDR1 is SGHTA and CDR2 is FQGNSA. CDR3: CASSPRSGVFYEQYF. The CDR3 DNA sequence: TGTGCCAGCAGCCCCAGGAGCGGGGTTTTCTACGAGCAGTACTTC.

The J gene is TRBJ1-2, the V gene TRBV18, with unresolved D. This CDR3 contains 16 residues. V lost 0 bases and J lost 4, with 15 bases in between. Per the germline V gene, CDR1 is KGHSH and CDR2 is LQKENI. CDR3 amino acids: CASSPPGSAPSYGYTF. The CDR3 DNA sequence: TGTGCCAGCTCACCACCAGGCAGCGCCCCGTCCTATGGCTACACCTTC.

This clone was seen just once. The rearrangement joins TRBV18 to TRBJ1-5; D might be TRBD1 (5 bases). V was shortened by 6 bases and J by 4 bases, with 13 bases between the two germline ends. The germline gives CDR1 KGHSH, CDR2 LQKENI. The CDR3 contains 14 residues. The CDR3: CASSPTGGNQPQHF. The CDR3 DNA reads as TGTGCCAGCTCTCCGACGGGGGGTAATCAGCCCCAGCATTTT. Full variable domain (rest looked up from reference TRBV18 and TRBJ1-5): NAGVMQNPRHLVRRRGQEARLRCSPMKGHSHVYWYRQLPEEGLKFMVYLQKENIIDESGMPKERFSAEFPKEGPSILRIQQVVRGDSAAYFCASSPTGGNQPQHFGDGTRLSIL.

The chain carries TRBV28 and TRBJ2-5, with 9 bases fitting TRBD2. The CDR3 is 16 residues long. With 3 bases clipped from V and 4 bases from J, the junction kept 9 bases outside the gene matches. Germline values: CDR1 MDHEN, CDR2 SYDVKM. CDR3 coding DNA: TGTGCCAGCAGTTTGGGTAGCGGGGGATTTTTAGAGACCCAGTACTTC. Translated, it gives CASSLGSGGFLETQYF.

This chain uses TRBV4-3 with TRBJ1-3; the match to TRBD1 covers 8 bases. This CDR3 is 17 amino acids long. Germline V gives CDR1 LGHNA, CDR2 YSLEER. Germline trimming cut 0 bases from V and 3 bases from J; bases unmatched to any gene: 7. CDR3 sequence: CASSQDRVTGGGNTIYF. CDR3 DNA sequence: TGCGCCAGCAGCCAAGATCGGGTCACAGGGGGTGGAAACACCATATATTTT.

The chain joins TRBV6-6 to TRBJ1-2, with D unclear. There are 14 residues in the CDR3. Germline-derived CDR1 and CDR2 are MNHNY and SVGAGI (reference sequence). V dropped 0 bases and J dropped 0 bases, with 5 bases sitting between them. This chain's CDR3 is CASSYSAANYGYTF. The CDR3 DNA is TGTGCCAGCAGTTACTCTGCAGCTAACTATGGCTACACCTTC.

This clone was seen only once. The chain has TRBV11-1 and TRBJ1-6, with D unresolved. Germline V CDR1 and CDR2: SGHAT, FQDESV (reference sequence). This CDR3 region has 16 residues. The V gene lost 6 bases and the J gene lost 8 bases, with 20 bases spanning the gap. CDR3 nucleotide sequence: TGTGCCAGCAGTCTAACGGGAGAGTTATGGGATTCACCCCTCCACTTT. This codes for CASSLTGELWDSPLHF.

This clone was observed a single time. The genes are TRBV7-9 and TRBJ1-4, with TRBD1 as a possible D gene (6 bases). Trimming removed 3 bases at V and 3 bases at J, with 8 bases between. Germline loops: CDR1 SEHNR, CDR2 FQNEAQ (reference sequence). The CDR3 consists of 14 residues. The CDR3 region is CASSLGAANEKLFF. The CDR3 nucleotides read TGTGCCAGCAGCTTGGGGGCAGCTAATGAAAAACTGTTTTTT.

V gene TRBV9 combines with J gene TRBJ2-5; 16 bases map to TRBD2. The CDR3 contains 17 residues. Trimming cost V 3 bases and J 4 bases; bases outside gene matches: 6. The germline gives CDR1 SGDLS, CDR2 YYNGEE. The CDR3 protein is CASSAGTSGGARETQYF. The DNA of the CDR3 is TGTGCCAGCAGCGCCGGGACTAGCGGGGGGGCGCGAGAGACCCAGTACTTC.

The chain employs TRBV6-1 and TRBJ1-3; no clear D gene. The CDR3 spans 16 residues. V was clipped by 2 bases and J by 0 bases, with 11 bases between them. CDR1 is MNHNS, CDR2 SASEGT, per germline. The DNA for the CDR3 is TGTGCCAGCAGTGAATTGGTTGAGAGCTCTGGAAACACCATATATTTT. Translated: CASSELVESSGNTIYF.

The rearrangement links TRBV11-2 to TRBJ1-1; tentative D call: TRBD1 (5 bases). CDR3 size: 14 residues. The germline V gene encodes CDR1 SGHAT and CDR2 FQNNGV. Deletions cut 1 base from V and 1 base from J, with 7 bases between. The CDR3 spells CASSLVGGNTEAFF. CDR3 DNA sequence: TGTGCCAGCAGCTTAGTGGGGGGGAACACTGAAGCTTTCTTT.

This chain connects TRBV9 to TRBJ2-2; D not certain. Per the germline V gene, CDR1 is SGDLS and CDR2 is YYNGEE. The CDR3 spans 14 residues. V was clipped by 4 bases and J by 7 bases, with 14 bases between them. DNA for the CDR3: TGTGCCAGCAGCCAAAGGGATTTTAACGGGGAGCTGTTTTTT. Its protein is CASSQRDFNGELFF.

The chain uses TRBV2 and TRBJ1-6; 7 bases agree with TRBD1. Germline V lookup: CDR1 SNHLY, CDR2 FYNNEI. The CDR3 totals 14 residues. The J segment lost 7 bases and the V segment lost 8 bases, leaving 8 bases of the junction unmatched. The chain's CDR3 is CASHRDSSNSPLHF. In DNA, the CDR3 is TGTGCCAGCCACCGGGACAGTTCCAATTCACCCCTCCACTTT.

V is TRBV6-6 and J is TRBJ1-2, with 9 positions matching TRBD1. Per the germline V gene, CDR1 is MNHNY and CDR2 is SVGAGI (reference sequence). The ends lost 2 bases at V and 4 bases at J; junction bases unmatched: 8. The CDR3 has 16 residues. The CDR3 sequence is CASSYGGTGTSYGYTF. The CDR3 region has the DNA TGTGCCAGCAGTTACGGAGGGACAGGGACTTCCTATGGCTACACCTTC.

The J gene is TRBJ1-4, the V gene TRBV5-1, with D perhaps matching TRBD1 (5 bases). The CDR3 length is 13 residues. Germline V gives CDR1 SGHRS, CDR2 YFSETQ. Trimming took off 0 bases at V and 5 bases at J, with 5 bases between the two ends. The CDR3 DNA reads as TGCGCCAGCAGCTTGGGACAGAATGAAAAACTGTTTTTT. Translated: CASSLGQNEKLFF.

This clone was detected only a few times. For the CDR3, the DNA is TGCGCCAGCAGCCAGGGCATAGGGACAACCTCTGGAAACACCATATATTTT. Its protein product is CASSQGIGTTSGNTIYF. V usage is TRBV4-1 and J usage is TRBJ1-3; the D gene is possibly TRBD1 (6 bases). V was cut by 3 bases and J by 0 bases, with 15 bases left in between. The CDR3 loop spans 17 amino acids. Germline V gives CDR1 MGHRA, CDR2 YSYEKL.

The chain is built from TRBV5-1 and TRBJ2-1, with D possibly TRBD1 on 5 matching bases. The CDR3 consists of 16 residues. Trimming removed 4 bases from V and 2 bases from J, with 16 bases in between. Germline values: CDR1 SGHRS, CDR2 YFSETQ. CDR3 loop: CASSPQWGGTYNEQFF. The CDR3 nucleotides read TGCGCCAGCAGCCCGCAATGGGGCGGTACCTACAATGAGCAGTTCTTC.

The chain employs TRBV5-1 and TRBJ2-7; D remains ambiguous. The CDR3 has 12 residues. CDR1 SGHRS and CDR2 YFSETQ come from the germline V gene. V lost 4 bases to trimming and J lost 4 bases, with 9 bases between them. The CDR3 loop is CASSPDGYEQYF. The CDR3, as DNA: TGCGCCAGCAGCCCGGACGGGTACGAGCAGTACTTC.

The gene calls are TRBV4-2 and TRBJ2-7; D perhaps matches TRBD2 (6 bases). The length of the CDR3 is 16 residues. The V gene lost 0 bases and the J gene lost 2 bases, with 14 bases spanning the gap. Germline loops: CDR1 LGHNA, CDR2 YNFKEQ. DNA for the CDR3: TGTGCCAGCAGCCAAGAAGGCGGGACCCCTACCTACGAGCAGTACTTC. Translated: CASSQEGGTPTYEQYF.

CDR3 sequence (DNA): TGTGCCAGCAGGGGTAGCGTCTACGAGCAGTACTTC. Translated, it gives CASRGSVYEQYF. The chain has TRBV27 and TRBJ2-7; possibly TRBD2 for D (5 bases). The CDR3 has 12 amino acids. In germline, CDR1 is MNHEY, CDR2 SMNVEV (reference sequence). The V and J ends lost 6 bases and 3 bases respectively, with 9 bases between them.